This T cell receptor beta chain was obtained from a study of blood T cells in healthy people across ages. A sample-barcoded 5' primer and a J-beta primer mix were used in a second PCR of roughly 6 to 11 cycles. TCRdb processed the 5' RACE reads anew with MiXCR; each CDR3 protein has one entry. The table lists fewer than 1,000,000 distinct CDR3 sequences, around 42% of them singletons. Comment on this clonotype: This may stem from a read error, because a much larger clone lies one nucleotide away.

Germline loops: CDR1 SQVTM, CDR2 ANQGSEA. The CDR3 runs 11 residues. J is TRBJ2-6 and V is TRBV29-1; D call uncertain. Sequencing was performed on blood. The sequence was collected from a man aged 55-75 years in good health. CDR3 nucleotide sequence: TGCATCGTTGAAAGAGCCAACGTCCTGACTTTC. This sequence encodes CIVERANVLTF.